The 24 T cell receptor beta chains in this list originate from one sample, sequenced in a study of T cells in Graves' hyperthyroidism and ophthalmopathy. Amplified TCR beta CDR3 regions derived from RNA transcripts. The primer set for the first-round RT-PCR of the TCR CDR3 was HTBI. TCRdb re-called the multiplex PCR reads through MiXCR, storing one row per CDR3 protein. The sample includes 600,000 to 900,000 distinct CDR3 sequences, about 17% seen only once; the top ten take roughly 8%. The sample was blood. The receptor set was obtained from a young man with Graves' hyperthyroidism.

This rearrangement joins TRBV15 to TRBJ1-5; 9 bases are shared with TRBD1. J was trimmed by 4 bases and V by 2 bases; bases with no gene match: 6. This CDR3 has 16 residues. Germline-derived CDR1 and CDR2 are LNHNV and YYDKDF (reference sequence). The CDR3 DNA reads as TGTGCCACCAGCAGACAAAGGGGACAGGGAAATCAGCCCCAGCATTTT. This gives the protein CATSRQRGQGNQPQHF.

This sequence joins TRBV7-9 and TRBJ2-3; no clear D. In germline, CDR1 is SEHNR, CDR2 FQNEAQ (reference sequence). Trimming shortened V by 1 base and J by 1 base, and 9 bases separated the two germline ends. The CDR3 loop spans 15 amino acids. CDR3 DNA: TGTGCCAGCAGCTTAGTAACCCCGGGCACAGATACGCAGTATTTT. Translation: CASSLVTPGTDTQYF.

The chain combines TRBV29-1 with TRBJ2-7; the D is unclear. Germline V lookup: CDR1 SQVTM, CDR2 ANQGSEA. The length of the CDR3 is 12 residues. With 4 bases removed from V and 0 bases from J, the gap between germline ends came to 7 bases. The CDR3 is CSVGFTSYEQYF. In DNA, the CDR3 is TGCAGCGTTGGTTTTACCTCCTACGAGCAGTACTTC.

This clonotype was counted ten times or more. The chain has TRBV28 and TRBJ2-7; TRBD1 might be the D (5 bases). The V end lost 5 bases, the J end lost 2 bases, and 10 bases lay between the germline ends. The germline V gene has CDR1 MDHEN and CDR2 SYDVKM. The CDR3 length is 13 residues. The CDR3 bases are TGTGCCAGCAGTATCACAGGTCCCTACGAGCAGTACTTC. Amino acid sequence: CASSITGPYEQYF.

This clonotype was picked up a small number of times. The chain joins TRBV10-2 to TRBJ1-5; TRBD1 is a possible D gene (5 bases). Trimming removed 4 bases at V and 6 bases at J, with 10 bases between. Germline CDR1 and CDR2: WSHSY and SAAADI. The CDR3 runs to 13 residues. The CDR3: CASSAGLGQPQHF. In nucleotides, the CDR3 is TGCGCCAGCAGTGCAGGGCTAGGTCAGCCCCAGCATTTT.

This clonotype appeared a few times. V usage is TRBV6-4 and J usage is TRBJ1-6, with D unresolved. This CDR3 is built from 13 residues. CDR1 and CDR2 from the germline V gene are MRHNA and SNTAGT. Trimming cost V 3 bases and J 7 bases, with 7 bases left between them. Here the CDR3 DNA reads TGTGCCAGCAGTGAAGCTAACAATTCACCCCTCCACTTT. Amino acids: CASSEANNSPLHF.

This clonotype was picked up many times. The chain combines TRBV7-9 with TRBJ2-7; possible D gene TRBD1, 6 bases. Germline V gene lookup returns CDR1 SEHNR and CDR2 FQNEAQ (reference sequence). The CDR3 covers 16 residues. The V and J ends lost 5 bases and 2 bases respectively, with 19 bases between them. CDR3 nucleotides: TGTGCCAGCAGCCAAACAGTCGATACAGGGACCTACGAGCAGTACTTC. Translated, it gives CASSQTVDTGTYEQYF. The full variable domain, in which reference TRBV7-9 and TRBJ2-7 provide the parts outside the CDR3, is DTGVSQNPRHKITKRGQNVTFRCDPISEHNRLYWYRQTLGQGPEFLTYFQNEAQLEKSRLLSDRFSAERPKGSFSTLEIQRTEQGDSAMYLCASSQTVDTGTYEQYFGPGTRLTVT.

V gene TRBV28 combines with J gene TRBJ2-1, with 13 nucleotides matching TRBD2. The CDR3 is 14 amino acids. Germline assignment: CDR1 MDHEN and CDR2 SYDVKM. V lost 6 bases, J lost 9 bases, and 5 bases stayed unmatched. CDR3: CASRRTSGSFEQFF. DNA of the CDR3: TGTGCCAGCAGGAGGACTAGCGGGAGCTTTGAGCAGTTCTTC.

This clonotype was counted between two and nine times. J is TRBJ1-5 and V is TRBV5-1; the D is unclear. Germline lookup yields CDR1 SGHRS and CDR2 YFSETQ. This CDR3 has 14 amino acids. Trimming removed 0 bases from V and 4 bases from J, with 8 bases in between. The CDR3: CASSLDGVNQPQHF. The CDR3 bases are TGCGCCAGCAGCTTGGATGGGGTAAATCAGCCCCAGCATTTT.

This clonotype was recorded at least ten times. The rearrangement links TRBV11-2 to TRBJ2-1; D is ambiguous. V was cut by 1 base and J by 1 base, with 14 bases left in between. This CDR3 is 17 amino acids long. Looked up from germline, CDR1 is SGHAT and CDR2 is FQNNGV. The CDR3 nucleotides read TGTGCCAGCAGCTTAGGACCCGGAGAAGGGTCCTACAATGAGCAGTTCTTC. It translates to CASSLGPGEGSYNEQFF.

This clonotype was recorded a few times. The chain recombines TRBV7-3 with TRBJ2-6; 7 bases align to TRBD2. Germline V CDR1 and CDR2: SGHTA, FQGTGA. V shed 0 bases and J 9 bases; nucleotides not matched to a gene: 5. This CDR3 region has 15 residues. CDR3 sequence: CASSLTSGTVNVLTF. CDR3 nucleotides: TGTGCCAGCAGCTTAACCAGCGGGACGGTCAACGTCCTGACTTTC.

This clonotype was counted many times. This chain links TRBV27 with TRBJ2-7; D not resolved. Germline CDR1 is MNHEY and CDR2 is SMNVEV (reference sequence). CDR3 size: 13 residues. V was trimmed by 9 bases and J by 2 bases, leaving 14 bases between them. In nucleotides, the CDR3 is TGTGCCAGTTCAGCACAGCCCGCCTACGAGCAGTACTTC. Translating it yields CASSAQPAYEQYF.

CDR3 bases: TGTGCCAGCTCACCACCGGCAGGGAGGGCTTTCTTT. Translation gives CASSPPAGRAFF. The chain recombines TRBV18 with TRBJ1-1, with D possibly matching TRBD1 (5 bases). Germline CDR1 KGHSH, CDR2 LQKENI. CDR3 size: 12 residues. V lost 0 bases and J lost 11, with 10 bases in between.

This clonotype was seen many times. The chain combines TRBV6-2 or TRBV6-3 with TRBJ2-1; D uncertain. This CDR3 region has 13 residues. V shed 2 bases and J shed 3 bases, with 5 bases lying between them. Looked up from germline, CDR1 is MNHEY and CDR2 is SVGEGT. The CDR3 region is CASSYLNYNEQFF. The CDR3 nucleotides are TGTGCCAGCAGTTACCTGAACTACAATGAGCAGTTCTTC.

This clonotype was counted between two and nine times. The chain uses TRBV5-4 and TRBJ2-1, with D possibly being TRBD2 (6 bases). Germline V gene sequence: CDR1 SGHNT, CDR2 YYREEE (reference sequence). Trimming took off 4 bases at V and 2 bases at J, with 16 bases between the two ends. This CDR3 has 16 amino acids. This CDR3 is CASSHAGGSAYNEQFF. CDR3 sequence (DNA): TGTGCCAGCAGCCACGCCGGGGGTAGCGCCTACAATGAGCAGTTCTTC.

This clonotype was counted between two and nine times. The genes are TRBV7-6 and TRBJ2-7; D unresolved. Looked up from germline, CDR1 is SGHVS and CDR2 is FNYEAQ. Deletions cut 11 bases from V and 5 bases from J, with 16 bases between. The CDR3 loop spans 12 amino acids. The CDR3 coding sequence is TGTGCCCTGGCCGAACAGTCGGACGAGCAGTACTTC. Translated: CALAEQSDEQYF.

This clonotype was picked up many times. CDR3 sequence reads: CASSSPRTGVHEQYF. The CDR3 bases are TGTGCCAGCAGTTCCCCCCGGACAGGGGTCCACGAGCAGTACTTC. V and J are TRBV6-2 or TRBV6-3 and TRBJ2-7; 9 nucleotides align to TRBD1. The CDR3 is 15 residues long. Germline V gene lookup returns CDR1 MNHEY and CDR2 SVGEGT. J was trimmed by 5 bases and V by 4 bases; bases with no gene match: 9.

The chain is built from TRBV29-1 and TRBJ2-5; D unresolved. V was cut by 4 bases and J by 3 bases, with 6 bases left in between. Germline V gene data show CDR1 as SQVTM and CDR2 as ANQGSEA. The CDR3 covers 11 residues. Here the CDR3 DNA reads TGCAGCGTTGTGCTGGAAGAGACCCAGTACTTC. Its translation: CSVVLEETQYF.

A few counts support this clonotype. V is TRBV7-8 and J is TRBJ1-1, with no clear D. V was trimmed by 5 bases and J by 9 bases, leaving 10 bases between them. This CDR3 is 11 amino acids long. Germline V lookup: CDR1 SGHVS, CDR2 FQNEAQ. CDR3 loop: CASSLGIQAFF. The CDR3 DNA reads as TGTGCCAGCAGCCTTGGGATTCAAGCTTTCTTT.

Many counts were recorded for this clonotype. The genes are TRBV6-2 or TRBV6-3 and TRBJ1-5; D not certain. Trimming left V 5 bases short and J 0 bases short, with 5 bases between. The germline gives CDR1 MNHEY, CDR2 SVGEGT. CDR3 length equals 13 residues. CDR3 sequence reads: CASSQSSNQPQHF. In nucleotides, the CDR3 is TGTGCCAGCAGTCAGAGTAGCAATCAGCCCCAGCATTTT.

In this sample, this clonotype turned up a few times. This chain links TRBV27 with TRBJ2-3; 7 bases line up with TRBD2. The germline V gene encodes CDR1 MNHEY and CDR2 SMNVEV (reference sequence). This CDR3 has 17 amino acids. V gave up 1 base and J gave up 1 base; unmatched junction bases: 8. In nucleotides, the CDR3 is TGTGCCAGCAGTTTATTTGGCGGGAGTGGTGGCACAGATACGCAGTATTTT. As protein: CASSLFGGSGGTDTQYF.

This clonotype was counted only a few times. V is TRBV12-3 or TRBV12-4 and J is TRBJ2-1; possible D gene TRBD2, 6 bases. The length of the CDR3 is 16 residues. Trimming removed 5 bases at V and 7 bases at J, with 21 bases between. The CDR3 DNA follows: TGTGCCAGCAGTACTAGGACTACCCTCTTCGGGAATGAGCAGTTCTTC. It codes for CASSTRTTLFGNEQFF.

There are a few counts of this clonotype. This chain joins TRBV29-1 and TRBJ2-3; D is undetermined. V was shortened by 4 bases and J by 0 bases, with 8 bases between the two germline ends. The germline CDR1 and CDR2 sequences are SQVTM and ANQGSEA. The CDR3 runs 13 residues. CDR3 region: CSVGRMSTDTQYF. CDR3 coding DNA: TGCAGCGTTGGCAGGATGAGCACAGATACGCAGTATTTT.

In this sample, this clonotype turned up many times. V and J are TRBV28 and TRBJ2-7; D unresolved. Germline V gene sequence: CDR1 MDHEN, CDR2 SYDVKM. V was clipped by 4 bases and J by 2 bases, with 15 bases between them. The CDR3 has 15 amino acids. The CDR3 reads CASSSQSTYPYEQYF. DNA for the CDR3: TGTGCCAGCAGTTCTCAGTCTACCTACCCCTACGAGCAGTACTTC.